Detailed here is one TCR beta chain. The record originates from a study of blood T cell repertoires in COVID-19. Background on the study: Acute-phase and convalescent COVID-19 samples originated in the United States, Italy and Spain. Sample material is recorded as cDNA or gDNA derived from T cells, B-cell-depleted T cells, or PBMCs.

In the 2 weeks before study entry, exposed participants met a COVID-19 case, which was PCR-confirmed or clinician-diagnosed. This CDR3 comprises 15 residues. V shed 2 bases and J shed 0 bases, with 8 bases lying between them. Germline assignment: CDR1 KGHSH and CDR2 LQKENI. Authors' analysis steps: Scientists estimated how many nucleated cells there were by amplifying reference gene primers. Only in-frame clones appear in the TCRdb table, and some are missing; sequencing was by immunoSEQ multiplex PCR. V, J and clone size reflect that table, while D and trimming were determined from the DNA. The sample yields hundreds of thousands of clones, approximately 82% seen once.

Sequencing was done on a sample of PBMCs or T cells enriched from blood (not recorded which). This clonotype was sampled from a man between 40 and 49 years old who had been exposed to COVID-19. The chain employs TRBV18 and TRBJ2-1; D is unresolved. The chain's CDR3 is CASSPVDSSYNEQFF. Here the CDR3 DNA reads TGTGCCAGCTCACCAGTTGATAGCTCCTACAATGAGCAGTTCTTC.